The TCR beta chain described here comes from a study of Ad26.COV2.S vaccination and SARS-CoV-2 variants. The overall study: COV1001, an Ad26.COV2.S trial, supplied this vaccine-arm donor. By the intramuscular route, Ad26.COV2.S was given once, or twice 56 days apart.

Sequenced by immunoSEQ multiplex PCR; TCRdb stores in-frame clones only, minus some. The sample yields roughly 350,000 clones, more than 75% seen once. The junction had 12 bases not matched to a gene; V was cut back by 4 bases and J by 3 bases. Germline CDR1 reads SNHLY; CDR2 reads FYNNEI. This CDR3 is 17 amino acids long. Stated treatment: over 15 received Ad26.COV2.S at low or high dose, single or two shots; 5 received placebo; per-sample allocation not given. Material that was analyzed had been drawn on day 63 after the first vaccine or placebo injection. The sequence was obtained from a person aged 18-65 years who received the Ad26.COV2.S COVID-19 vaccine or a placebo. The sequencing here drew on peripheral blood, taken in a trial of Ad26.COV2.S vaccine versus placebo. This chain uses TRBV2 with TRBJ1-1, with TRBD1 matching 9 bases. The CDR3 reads CASSVGKDGDRDTEAFF. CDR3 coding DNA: TGTGCCAGCAGTGTCGGGAAAGACGGGGACAGGGACACTGAAGCTTTCTTT.